This TCR beta chain appears in the sequencing data of a study of blood T cell repertoires in COVID-19. Study background: Spain, Italy and the United States supplied samples that represented acute and convalescent COVID-19.

Per the original data handling: Estimation of nucleated cell counts relied on the amplification of reference gene primers. Repertoires were generated with immunoSEQ multiplex PCR, while TCRdb's copy carries only in-frame clones and drops some. The DNA was the basis for D and trimming; V, J and clone size are from that table. The sample includes 120,000 to 150,000 clones, roughly 89% of them seen just once. In germline, CDR1 is SGHNT, CDR2 YYREEE (reference sequence). The ends were cut back, 4 bases at V and 7 bases at J, with 15 bases in the middle. The CDR3 runs to 14 residues. V is TRBV5-4 and J is TRBJ2-1; possibly TRBD1 for D (5 bases). What was sequenced was peripheral blood. This clonotype was sampled from a woman in her forties or fifties with acute or convalescent COVID-19. Here the CDR3 DNA reads TGTGCCAGCAGCATGGGGCTAGGTCGGAATGAGCAGTTCTTC. It translates to CASSMGLGRNEQFF.